A selection of T cell receptor beta chains follows, all from one sample in a study of identical twins. A single record per CDR3 protein comes from TCRdb applying MiXCR to the 5' RACE reads. This table has hundreds of thousands of distinct CDR3 sequences, around 24% appearing once. The same data also contributed to another study, on T cells expressing NK-cell markers.

The sequenced sample consisted of CD4+ T cells sorted from blood. These receptors all stem from a woman younger than 35 in good health. CDR3s include the opening cysteine and the closing phenylalanine or tryptophan. The order of the fields is clone size, D gene, V gene, J gene, CDR3 DNA, CDR3 protein. A D gene is named only where the DNA matches it firmly. Some rows mark clone size as missing; the rest say once, few, many or name a class of expanded clone.

clone_size: few
d_call: NA
v_call: TRBV2
j_call: TRBJ1-2
cdr3_nt: TGTGCCAGCACCGGGTACCGTGGTGGCTACACCTTC
cdr3_aa: CASTGYRGGYTF

clone_size: few
d_call: NA
v_call: TRBV10-3
j_call: TRBJ2-3
cdr3_nt: TGTGCCATCACCGGGGGGCGGACAGGTCAGGCAGATACGCAGTATTTT
cdr3_aa: CAITGGRTGQADTQYF

clone_size: NA
d_call: TRBD2
v_call: TRBV6-5
j_call: TRBJ2-7
cdr3_nt: TGTGCCAGCAGTTCCATACAGGGGGTCGGGACTAGCGGTTACGAGCAGTACTTC
cdr3_aa: CASSSIQGVGTSGYEQYF

clone_size: NA
d_call: NA
v_call: TRBV10-1
j_call: TRBJ2-5
cdr3_nt: TGCGCCAGCAGTGTAGTCCCAACTTGGTGGCAAGAGACCCAGTACTTC
cdr3_aa: CASSVVPTWWQETQYF

clone_size: NA
d_call: NA
v_call: TRBV16
j_call: TRBJ2-7
cdr3_nt: TGTGCCAGCAGCCTCCAGACAGCCTACGAGCAGTACTTC
cdr3_aa: CASSLQTAYEQYF

clone_size: few
d_call: TRBD1
v_call: TRBV20-1
j_call: TRBJ2-7
cdr3_nt: TGCAGTGCTAAGGACAGGGTTACCTACGAGCAGTACTTC
cdr3_aa: CSAKDRVTYEQYF

clone_size: NA
d_call: NA
v_call: TRBV27
j_call: TRBJ1-6
cdr3_nt: TGTGCCAGCCGTCGGGACACCGATAATTCACCCCTCCACTTT
cdr3_aa: CASRRDTDNSPLHF

clone_size: NA
d_call: TRBD2
v_call: TRBV20-1
j_call: TRBJ2-3
cdr3_nt: TGCAGTGCTAGAGACCCCGGACTAGCGGGTGGCGGGACAGATACGCAGTATTTT
cdr3_aa: CSARDPGLAGGGTDTQYF

clone_size: NA
d_call: NA
v_call: TRBV12-3/TRBV12-4
j_call: TRBJ1-4
cdr3_nt: NA
cdr3_aa: CASSFQGEQEKTVFF

clone_size: NA
d_call: TRBD2
v_call: TRBV12-3/TRBV12-4
j_call: TRBJ2-5
cdr3_nt: TGTGCCAGCAGCCCCAGACCGAGCGGGAGGGTCCAAGAGACCCAGTACTTC
cdr3_aa: CASSPRPSGRVQETQYF

clone_size: once
d_call: NA
v_call: TRBV12-3/TRBV12-4
j_call: TRBJ2-3
cdr3_nt: TGTGCCAGCAGTTTCGCTGTCACAGATACGCAGTATTTT
cdr3_aa: CASSFAVTDTQYF

clone_size: NA
d_call: NA
v_call: TRBV28
j_call: TRBJ1-5
cdr3_nt: TGTGCCAGCACCCCACAGACAGTTAATCAGCCCCAGCATTTT
cdr3_aa: CASTPQTVNQPQHF

clone_size: NA
d_call: NA
v_call: TRBV2
j_call: TRBJ1-6
cdr3_nt: TGTGCCAGCATCTCAAGTCGGGATTCACCCCTCCACTTT
cdr3_aa: CASISSRDSPLHF

clone_size: once
d_call: NA
v_call: TRBV4-3
j_call: TRBJ2-3
cdr3_nt: TGCGCCAGCAGCCAAGCAGACAGGAGCACAGATACGCAGTATTTT
cdr3_aa: CASSQADRSTDTQYF

clone_size: NA
d_call: TRBD1
v_call: TRBV5-1
j_call: TRBJ2-3
cdr3_nt: TGCGCCAGCAGCTTGGGGGGACAGAGCACAGATACGCAGTATTTT
cdr3_aa: CASSLGGQSTDTQYF

clone_size: NA
d_call: NA
v_call: TRBV7-9
j_call: TRBJ2-3
cdr3_nt: TGTGCCAGCAGCCCACCCCGGGCCGCGGGGGACACTGATACGCAGTATTTT
cdr3_aa: CASSPPRAAGDTDTQYF

clone_size: NA
d_call: NA
v_call: TRBV7-2
j_call: TRBJ1-1
cdr3_nt: TGTGCCAGCAGCTTATGGTGGGGGGCTAACACTGAAGCTTTCTTT
cdr3_aa: CASSLWWGANTEAFF